The present T cell receptor beta chain was sequenced within a study of cytomegalovirus exposure and HLA in healthy donors. Study overall: In a previous analysis, some 110 million unique TCR beta sequences were found from some 180 million T cells.

Study results and caveats: There were some public TCRs occurring in many donors, but most TCR sequences were rare. There were reportedly fewer N-insertions in an Asian-associated ancestry cluster than the roughly 670-donor mean, in a later analysis. It emerged from a later analysis that several of the most significant clusters appeared to be linked to common viral pathogens.

This clone has only a few counts. Its target is not known. Amplification used 60 Vbeta primers and 13 Jbeta primers. Sequenced by immunoSEQ multiplex PCR; TCRdb stores in-frame clones only, minus some. The sample includes 150,000 or so clones, 80% of them seen just once. This sequence originates from a male donor in good health and CMV-seropositive. Source material: PBMCs.

CDR3 in DNA: TGTGCCAGCAGTTCCCAGGGTTACGAGCAGTACTTC. Its translation is CASSSQGYEQYF. V and J are TRBV6-6 and TRBJ2-7; D may be TRBD1 (5 bases). CDR1 and CDR2 (germline): MNHNY, SVGAGI (reference sequence). V lost 4 bases and J lost 4, with 8 bases in between. This CDR3 spans 12 amino acids.